This entry is about one T cell receptor beta chain. The data were obtained in a study of T-cell reconstitution after alpha-beta-depleted transplantation in children. It was with unique molecular identifiers that the TCRbeta library was prepared. TCRdb used MiXCR to reprocess the PCR reads, holding one entry per CDR3 protein. The sample lists around 100,000 distinct CDR3 sequences, under 7% occurring once. Germline V gives CDR1 SGDLS, CDR2 YYNGEE. V gave up 0 bases and J gave up 6 bases, with 17 bases separating them. The CDR3 has 16 amino acids. The chain combines TRBV9 with TRBJ2-3; tentatively, D is TRBD1 (5 bases). This TCR came from a female patient between 2 and 15 years old who had a stem cell transplant for Fanconi anemia, so the T cells may come from the graft donor. Sequenced material: PBMCs, mostly from graft donor cells, taken 60 days after TCRalphabeta/CD19-depleted stem cell transplant. The CDR3 bases are TGTGCCAGCAGCGTAGAGGACAACCTACGTTATGATACGCAGTATTTT. Protein sequence: CASSVEDNLRYDTQYF.